The rows below give T cell receptor beta chains drawn from one sample of a study of cytomegalovirus exposure and HLA in healthy donors. Measured with immunoSEQ multiplex PCR; TCRdb has only the in-frame clones, and not every one. The data contain fewer than 200,000 clones, 68% of them seen just once; the ten biggest clones take up approximately 4.5%. Specimen: PBMCs. These receptors were taken from a woman under 30 in good health and CMV-seropositive. Both conserved end residues are part of each CDR3. Fields, in order: CDR3 protein, CDR3 DNA, V gene, clone size, CDR3 length, D gene, J gene. A D gene is named only where the DNA matches it firmly. A clone size is listed for some rows: how often the clone was seen (once, few, many), or a class if it is expanded.

CDR3aa: CASSEQGIVGYGYTF
CDR3nt: TGTGCCAGCAGTGAACAGGGGATAGTTGGCTATGGCTACACCTTC
v_gene: TRBV2
abundance: .
len: 15
d_gene: .
j_gene: TRBJ1-2

CDR3aa: CASSGDGRREQYF
CDR3nt: TGTGCCAGCAGTGGGGACGGGAGGCGTGAGCAGTACTTC
v_gene: TRBV28
abundance: .
len: 13
d_gene: TRBD2
j_gene: TRBJ2-5

CDR3aa: CAWSRDSYEQYF
CDR3nt: TGTGCCTGGAGTCGGGACAGCTACGAGCAGTACTTC
v_gene: TRBV30
abundance: .
len: 12
d_gene: TRBD1
j_gene: TRBJ2-7

CDR3aa: CASSLSVSGGKAFF
CDR3nt: TGTGCCAGCAGTTTATCGGTTTCGGGGGGCAAAGCTTTCTTT
v_gene: TRBV27
abundance: .
len: 14
d_gene: .
j_gene: TRBJ1-1

CDR3aa: CASSFAGTGGTEAFF
CDR3nt: TGTGCCAGCAGTTTTGCCGGGACAGGGGGCACTGAAGCTTTCTTT
v_gene: TRBV5-6
abundance: .
len: 15
d_gene: TRBD1
j_gene: TRBJ1-1

CDR3aa: CASIGTTSNYGYTF
CDR3nt: TGTGCCAGCATTGGGACAACGAGCAACTATGGCTACACCTTC
v_gene: TRBV2
abundance: .
len: 14
d_gene: .
j_gene: TRBJ1-2

CDR3aa: CASSQRTSGSKNIQYF
CDR3nt: TGTGCCAGCAGCCAAAGGACTAGCGGTTCCAAAAACATTCAGTACTTC
v_gene: TRBV7-9
abundance: few
len: 16
d_gene: TRBD2
j_gene: TRBJ2-4

CDR3aa: CASSGTSDTQYF
CDR3nt: TGTGCCAGCAGCGGGACTAGCGATACGCAGTATTTT
v_gene: TRBV6-5
abundance: once
len: 12
d_gene: TRBD2
j_gene: TRBJ2-3

CDR3aa: CASSTLGAPGQELNEKLFF
CDR3nt: TGTGCCAGCAGCACATTAGGGGCGCCGGGACAGGAGCTTAATGAAAAACTGTTTTTT
v_gene: TRBV21-1
abundance: .
len: 19
d_gene: .
j_gene: TRBJ1-4

CDR3aa: CASSPNVGGSYTDTQYF
CDR3nt: TGCGCCAGCAGCCCAAACGTTGGAGGGAGTTACACAGATACGCAGTATTTT
v_gene: TRBV5-1
abundance: .
len: 17
d_gene: .
j_gene: TRBJ2-3

CDR3aa: CASRHQTSSYEQYF
CDR3nt: TGTGCCAGCAGGCATCAGACTAGCTCTTACGAGCAGTACTTC
v_gene: TRBV7-9
abundance: .
len: 14
d_gene: TRBD2
j_gene: TRBJ2-7

CDR3aa: CASSLGQVPYEQYF
CDR3nt: TGTGCCAGCAGCTTGGGACAGGTGCCCTACGAGCAGTACTTC
v_gene: TRBV5-4
abundance: .
len: 14
d_gene: .
j_gene: TRBJ2-7

CDR3aa: CASSKRGGSGNTIYF
CDR3nt: TGTGCCAGCAGCAAACGGGGGGGCTCGGGAAACACCATATATTTT
v_gene: TRBV5-4
abundance: .
len: 15
d_gene: .
j_gene: TRBJ1-3

CDR3aa: CASSTGTSGYEQYF
CDR3nt: TGTGCCAGCAGTACGGGGACTAGCGGATACGAGCAGTACTTC
v_gene: TRBV6-5
abundance: .
len: 14
d_gene: TRBD2
j_gene: TRBJ2-7

CDR3aa: CASSSQRDNEQFF
CDR3nt: TGTGCCAGCAGCAGCCAGCGGGACAATGAGCAGTTCTTC
v_gene: TRBV6-6
abundance: .
len: 13
d_gene: .
j_gene: TRBJ2-1

CDR3aa: CASRLGQTNNSPLHF
CDR3nt: TGTGCCAGCAGGCTGGGACAGACGAATAATTCACCCCTCCACTTT
v_gene: TRBV6-5
abundance: .
len: 15
d_gene: TRBD1
j_gene: TRBJ1-6

CDR3aa: CASSLGSAQETQYF
CDR3nt: TGTGCCAGCAGCTTGGGAAGCGCTCAAGAGACCCAGTACTTC
v_gene: TRBV5-6
abundance: .
len: 14
d_gene: .
j_gene: TRBJ2-5

CDR3aa: CASSPRTGLYSNQPQHF
CDR3nt: TGTGCCAGCAGTCCCCGGACAGGCCTCTATAGCAATCAGCCCCAGCATTTT
v_gene: TRBV27
abundance: .
len: 17
d_gene: TRBD1
j_gene: TRBJ1-5

CDR3aa: CAWSVWRGKNTGELFF
CDR3nt: TGTGCCTGGAGTGTATGGCGGGGGAAGAACACCGGGGAGCTGTTTTTT
v_gene: TRBV30
abundance: .
len: 16
d_gene: TRBD2
j_gene: TRBJ2-2

CDR3aa: CASSIAGTSSYNEQFF
CDR3nt: TGTGCCAGTAGTATCGCTGGGACTAGCTCCTACAATGAGCAGTTCTTC
v_gene: TRBV19
abundance: .
len: 16
d_gene: TRBD2
j_gene: TRBJ2-1

CDR3aa: CASSVFGSNQPQHF
CDR3nt: TGTGCCAGCAGTGTGTTCGGGAGCAATCAGCCCCAGCATTTT
v_gene: TRBV2
abundance: .
len: 14
d_gene: .
j_gene: TRBJ1-5

CDR3aa: CASSLRGASGNTIYF
CDR3nt: TGTGCCAGCAGCTTACGGGGGGCTTCTGGAAACACCATATATTTT
v_gene: TRBV6-5
abundance: .
len: 15
d_gene: .
j_gene: TRBJ1-3